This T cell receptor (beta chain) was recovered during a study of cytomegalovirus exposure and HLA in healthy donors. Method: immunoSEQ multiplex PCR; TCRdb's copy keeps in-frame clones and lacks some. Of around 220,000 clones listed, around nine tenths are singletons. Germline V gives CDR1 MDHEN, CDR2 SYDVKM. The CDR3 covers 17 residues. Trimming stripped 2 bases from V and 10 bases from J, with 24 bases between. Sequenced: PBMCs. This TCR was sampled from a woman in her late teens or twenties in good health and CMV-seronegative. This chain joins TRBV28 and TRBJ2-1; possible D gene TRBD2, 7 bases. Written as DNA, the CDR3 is TGTGCCAGCAGTTTAGGGGGGCTAGGAGCGGGGAGCGGAGAGCAGTTCTTC. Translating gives CASSLGGLGAGSGEQFF.